The present TCR beta chain was sequenced within a study of CD8+ T cells in alopecia areata. Points from the study as a whole: Elevated clonality characterized lesional scalp relative to normal scalp, particularly in alopecia totalis/universalis.

cDNA serving as the sequencing template came from extracted, reverse transcribed RNA. Using immunoSEQ multiplex PCR, the repertoire was profiled, and TCRdb retains in-frame clones only, with some absent. This table has 110,000 to 150,000 clones, roughly 86% appearing once. Treatment noted: oral pan-JAK inhibitor, 5-10 mg twice daily. Concerning this clone itself: Antigen specificity is unknown.

V lost 3 bases to trimming and J lost 0 bases, with 8 bases between them. Germline CDR1 reads SGHNT; CDR2 reads YYREEE (reference sequence). The CDR3 has 14 residues. This TCR derives from a human donor with alopecia areata. The sequences come from CD8+ T cells sorted from blood, collected at week 4, from a patient treated with tofacitinib. The chain carries TRBV5-4 and TRBJ2-3; no definite D call. CDR3: CASSSDASTDTQYF. CDR3 coding DNA: TGTGCCAGCAGCTCGGACGCTAGCACAGATACGCAGTATTTT.